A selection of T cell receptor beta chains follows, all from one sample in a study of T-cell reconstitution after alpha-beta-depleted transplantation in children. TCRdb reprocessed the PCR reads via MiXCR and lists one record per CDR3 protein. The top ten clones hold 2% to 2.5% of a sample with fewer than 550,000 distinct CDR3 sequences, 8% to 11% of them seen once. The sample in question was PBMCs, obtained before TCRalphabeta/CD19-depleted stem cell transplant. These receptors were taken from a child aged 2-15 years with inherited bone marrow failure, due to receive a stem cell transplant. Each CDR3 is given without its conserved first and last residue. The size entry is marked missing in some rows and otherwise reads once, few, many or a size class.

abundance	v_gene	j_gene	CDR3aa
many	TRBV27	TRBJ1-2	ASSLFSRAYYGYT
many	TRBV7-2	TRBJ2-3	ASSLRRITDTQY
few	TRBV5-6	TRBJ2-5	ASSYEGLAGKETQY
many	TRBV19	TRBJ2-1	ASSASLASSYNEQF
many	TRBV7-9	TRBJ1-2	ASSFRDGPFDYGYT
few	TRBV5-6	TRBJ1-6	ASSYSGQAPSSYNSPLH
NA	TRBV7-2	TRBJ1-5	ASSLALGVGDQPQH
many	TRBV28	TRBJ2-1	ASSSQQGVTYNEQF
many	TRBV4-1	TRBJ2-7	ASSQAIAGVPYEQY
many	TRBV20-1	TRBJ1-6	SALGTGLSYNSPLH
many	TRBV30	TRBJ2-5	AWSGGGLETQY
NA	TRBV12-3/TRBV12-4	TRBJ2-5	ASSPLTGGSSGETQY
few	TRBV29-1	TRBJ2-2	SVERQNTGELF
many	TRBV6-1	TRBJ2-7	ASSLADGYEQY
many	TRBV27	TRBJ2-4	ASSLASLAKNIQY
many	TRBV7-8	TRBJ2-2	ASSLSSGPIAGELF
many	TRBV6-6	TRBJ2-7	ASRHRVDEQY
few	TRBV12-3/TRBV12-4	TRBJ2-1	ASSSWASGTNEQF
many	TRBV5-5	TRBJ2-5	ASSFTGTQETQY
few	TRBV13	TRBJ2-2	ASSLISGEEWTGELF
NA	TRBV5-1	TRBJ2-3	ASSLWVGSSDTQY
many	TRBV7-9	TRBJ2-3	ASSSNRDTQY
many	TRBV7-6	TRBJ2-1	ASSLLGASGYNEQF
many	TRBV10-3	TRBJ2-4	AISESGTGNIQY
once	TRBV4-3	TRBJ1-2	ASSPVAGRTYGYT
many	TRBV20-1	TRBJ1-1	SAIRSGGNTEAF
NA	TRBV20-1	TRBJ2-1	SARGREGTSGSSYNEQF
many	TRBV2	TRBJ2-7	ASSRLAGPTYEQY